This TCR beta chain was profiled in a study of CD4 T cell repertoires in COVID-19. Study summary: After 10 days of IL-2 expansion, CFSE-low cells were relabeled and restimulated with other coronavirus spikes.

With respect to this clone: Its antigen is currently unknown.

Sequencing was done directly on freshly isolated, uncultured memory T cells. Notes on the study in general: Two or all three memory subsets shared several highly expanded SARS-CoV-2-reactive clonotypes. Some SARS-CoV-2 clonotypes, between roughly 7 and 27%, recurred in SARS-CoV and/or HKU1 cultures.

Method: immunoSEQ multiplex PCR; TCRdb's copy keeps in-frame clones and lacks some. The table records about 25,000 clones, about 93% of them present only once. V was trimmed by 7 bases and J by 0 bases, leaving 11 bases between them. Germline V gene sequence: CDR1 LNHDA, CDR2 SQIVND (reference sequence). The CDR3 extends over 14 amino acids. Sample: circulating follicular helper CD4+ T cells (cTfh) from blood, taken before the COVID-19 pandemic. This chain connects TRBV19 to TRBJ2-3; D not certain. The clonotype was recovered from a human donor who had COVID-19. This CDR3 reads CASKRSPSTDTQYF. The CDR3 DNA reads TGTGCCAGTAAACGGTCCCCAAGCACAGATACGCAGTATTTT.